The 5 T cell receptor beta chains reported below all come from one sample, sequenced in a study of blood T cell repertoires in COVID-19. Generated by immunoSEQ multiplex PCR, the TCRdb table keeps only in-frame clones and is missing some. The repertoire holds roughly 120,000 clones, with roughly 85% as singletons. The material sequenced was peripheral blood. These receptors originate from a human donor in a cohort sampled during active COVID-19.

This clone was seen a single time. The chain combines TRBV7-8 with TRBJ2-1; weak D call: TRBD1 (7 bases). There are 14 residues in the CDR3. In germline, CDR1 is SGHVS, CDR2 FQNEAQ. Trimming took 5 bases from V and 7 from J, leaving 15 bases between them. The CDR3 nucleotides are TGTGCCAGCAGCGCGGGGACAGTTTTGAATGAGCAGTTCTTC. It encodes CASSAGTVLNEQFF.

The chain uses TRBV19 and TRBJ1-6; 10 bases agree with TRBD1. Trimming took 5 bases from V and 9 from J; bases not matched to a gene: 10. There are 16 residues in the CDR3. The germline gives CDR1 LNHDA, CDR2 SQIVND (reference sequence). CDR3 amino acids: CASSQRGQGSRSPLHF. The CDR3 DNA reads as TGTGCCAGTAGTCAACGGGGACAGGGGAGTCGTTCACCCCTCCACTTT.

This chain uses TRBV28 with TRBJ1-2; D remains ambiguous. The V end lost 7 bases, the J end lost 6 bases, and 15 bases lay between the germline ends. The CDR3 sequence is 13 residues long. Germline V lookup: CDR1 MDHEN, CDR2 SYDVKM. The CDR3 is CASTELEAHGYTF. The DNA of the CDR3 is TGTGCCAGCACCGAACTGGAGGCCCATGGCTACACCTTC.

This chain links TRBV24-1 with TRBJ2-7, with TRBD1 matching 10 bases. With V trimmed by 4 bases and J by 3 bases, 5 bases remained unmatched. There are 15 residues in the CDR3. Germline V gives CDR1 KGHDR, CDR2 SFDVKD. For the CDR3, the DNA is TGTGCCACCAGTGACCCGGGACAGGGGAGCTACGAGCAGTACTTC. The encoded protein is CATSDPGQGSYEQYF.

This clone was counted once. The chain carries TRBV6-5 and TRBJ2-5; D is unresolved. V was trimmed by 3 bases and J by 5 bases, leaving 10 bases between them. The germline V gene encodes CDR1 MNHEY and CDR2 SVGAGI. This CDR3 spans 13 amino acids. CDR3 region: CASSYILGETQYF. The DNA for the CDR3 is TGTGCCAGCAGTTATATCCTCGGGGAGACCCAGTACTTC.